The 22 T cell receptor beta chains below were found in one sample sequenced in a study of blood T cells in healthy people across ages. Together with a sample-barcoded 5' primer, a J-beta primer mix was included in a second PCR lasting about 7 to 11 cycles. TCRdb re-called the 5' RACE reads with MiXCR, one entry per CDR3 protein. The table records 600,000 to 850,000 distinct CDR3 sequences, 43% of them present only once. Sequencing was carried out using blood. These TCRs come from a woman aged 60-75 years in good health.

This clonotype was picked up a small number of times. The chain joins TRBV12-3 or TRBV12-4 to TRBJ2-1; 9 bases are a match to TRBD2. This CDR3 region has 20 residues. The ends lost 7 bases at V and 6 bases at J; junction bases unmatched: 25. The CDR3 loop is CASTLRPLGTRAGGRNEQFF. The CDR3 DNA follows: TGTGCCAGCACCCTGCGTCCGCTTGGAACTAGGGCGGGGGGGCGCAATGAGCAGTTCTTC.

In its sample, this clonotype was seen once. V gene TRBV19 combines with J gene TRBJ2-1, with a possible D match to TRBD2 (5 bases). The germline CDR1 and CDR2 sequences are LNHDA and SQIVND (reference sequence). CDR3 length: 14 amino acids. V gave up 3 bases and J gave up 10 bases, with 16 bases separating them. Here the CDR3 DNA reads TGTGCCAGTAGTATCGGGGTCGTCGGGAACGAGCAGTTCTTC. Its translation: CASSIGVVGNEQFF.

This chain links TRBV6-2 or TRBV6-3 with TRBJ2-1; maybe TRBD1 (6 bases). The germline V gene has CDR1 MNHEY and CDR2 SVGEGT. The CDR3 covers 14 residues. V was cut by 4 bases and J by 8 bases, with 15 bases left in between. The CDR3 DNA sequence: TGTGCCAGCAGTTCCCGGACAGTTATGGATGAGCAGTTCTTC. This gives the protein CASSSRTVMDEQFF.

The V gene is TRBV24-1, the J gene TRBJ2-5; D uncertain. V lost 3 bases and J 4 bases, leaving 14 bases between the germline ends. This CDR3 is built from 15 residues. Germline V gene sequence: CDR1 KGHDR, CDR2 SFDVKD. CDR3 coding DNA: TGTGCCACCAGTGATCGGCAGAATATACGAGAGACCCAGTACTTC. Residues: CATSDRQNIRETQYF.

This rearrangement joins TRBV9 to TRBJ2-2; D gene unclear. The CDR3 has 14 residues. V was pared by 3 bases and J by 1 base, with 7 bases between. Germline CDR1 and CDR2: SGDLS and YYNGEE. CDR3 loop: CASSEGLNTGELFF. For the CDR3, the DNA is TGTGCCAGCAGCGAAGGGTTGAACACCGGGGAGCTGTTTTTT. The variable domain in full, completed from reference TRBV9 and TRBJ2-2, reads DSGVTQTPKHLITATGQRVTLRCSPRSGDLSVYWYQQSLDQGLQFLIQYYNGEERAKGNILERFSAQQFPDLHSELNLSSLELGDSALYFCASSEGLNTGELFFGEGSRLTVL.

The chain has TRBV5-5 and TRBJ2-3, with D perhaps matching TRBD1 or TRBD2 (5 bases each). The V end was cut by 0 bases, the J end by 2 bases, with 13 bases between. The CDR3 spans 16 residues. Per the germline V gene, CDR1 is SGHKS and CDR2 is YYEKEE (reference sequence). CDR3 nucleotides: TGTGCCAGCAGCTTGGTGGCAGGGAGCAACACAGATACGCAGTATTTT. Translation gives CASSLVAGSNTDTQYF.

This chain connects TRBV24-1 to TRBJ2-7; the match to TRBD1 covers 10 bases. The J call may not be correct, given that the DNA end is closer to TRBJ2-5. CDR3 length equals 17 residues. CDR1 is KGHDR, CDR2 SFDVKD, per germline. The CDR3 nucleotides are TGTGCCACCAGTGATTTGGGGGACAGGGGCATCTCAGAGACCCAGTACTTC. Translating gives CATSDLGDRGISETQYF.

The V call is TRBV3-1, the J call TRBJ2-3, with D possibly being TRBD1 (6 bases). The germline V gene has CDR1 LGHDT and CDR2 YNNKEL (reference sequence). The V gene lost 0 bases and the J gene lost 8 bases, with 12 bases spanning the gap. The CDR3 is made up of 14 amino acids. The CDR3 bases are TGTGCCAGCAGCCAAGATACGACAGGTGGTACGCAGTATTTT. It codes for CASSQDTTGGTQYF.

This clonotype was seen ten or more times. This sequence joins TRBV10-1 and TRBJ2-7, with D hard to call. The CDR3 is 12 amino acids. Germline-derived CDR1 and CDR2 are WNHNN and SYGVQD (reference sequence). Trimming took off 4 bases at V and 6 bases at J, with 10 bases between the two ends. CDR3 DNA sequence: TGCGCCAGCAGTGGAAATATCGGCGAGCAGTACTTC. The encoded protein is CASSGNIGEQYF.

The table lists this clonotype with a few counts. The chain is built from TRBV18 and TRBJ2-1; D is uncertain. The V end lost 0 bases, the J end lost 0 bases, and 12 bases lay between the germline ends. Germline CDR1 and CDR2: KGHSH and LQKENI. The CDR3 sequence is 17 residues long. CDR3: CASSPPTGTRSYNEQFF. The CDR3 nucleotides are TGTGCCAGCTCACCACCGACCGGCACCCGCTCCTACAATGAGCAGTTCTTC.

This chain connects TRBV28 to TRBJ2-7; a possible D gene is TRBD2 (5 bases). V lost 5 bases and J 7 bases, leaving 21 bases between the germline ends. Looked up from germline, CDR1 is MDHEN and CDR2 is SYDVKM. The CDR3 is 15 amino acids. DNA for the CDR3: TGTGCCAGCAGTCCGGGGTCTAGGCCGGTTAGTGAGCAGTACTTC. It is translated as CASSPGSRPVSEQYF.

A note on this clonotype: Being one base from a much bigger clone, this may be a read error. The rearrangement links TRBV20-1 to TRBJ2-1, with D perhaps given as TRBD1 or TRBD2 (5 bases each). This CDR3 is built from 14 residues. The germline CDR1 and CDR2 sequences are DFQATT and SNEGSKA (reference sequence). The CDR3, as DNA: TGCAGTGCCTCCGAGGGGTCGTCCTACAATGAGCGGTTCTTC. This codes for CSASEGSSYNERFF.

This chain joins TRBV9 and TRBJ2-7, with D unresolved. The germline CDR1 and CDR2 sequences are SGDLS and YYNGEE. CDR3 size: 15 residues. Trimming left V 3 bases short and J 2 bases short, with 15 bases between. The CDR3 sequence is CASSEAPQETYEQYF. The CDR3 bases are TGTGCCAGCAGCGAGGCCCCCCAAGAGACCTACGAGCAGTACTTC.

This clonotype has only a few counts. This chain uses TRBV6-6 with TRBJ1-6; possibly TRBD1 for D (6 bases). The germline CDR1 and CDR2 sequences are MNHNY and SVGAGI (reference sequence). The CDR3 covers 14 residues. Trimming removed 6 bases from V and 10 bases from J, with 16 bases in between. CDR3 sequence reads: CASRRIGGKSPLHF. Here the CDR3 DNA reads TGTGCCAGCAGACGAATCGGGGGCAAATCACCCCTCCACTTT.

The CDR3 sequence: CASSFWGGETQYF. The CDR3 DNA follows: TGTGCCAGCAGTTTTTGGGGAGGAGAGACCCAGTACTTC. The rearrangement joins TRBV28 to TRBJ2-5, with D possibly TRBD2 on 6 matching bases. Trimming took off 3 bases at V and 4 bases at J, with 9 bases between the two ends. The CDR3 extends over 13 amino acids. In germline, CDR1 is MDHEN, CDR2 SYDVKM.

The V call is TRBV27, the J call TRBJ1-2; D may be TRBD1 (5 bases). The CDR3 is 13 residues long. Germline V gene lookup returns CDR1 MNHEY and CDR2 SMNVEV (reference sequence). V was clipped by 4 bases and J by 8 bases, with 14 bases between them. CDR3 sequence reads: CASSSLGGNGYTF. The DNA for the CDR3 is TGTGCCAGCAGTTCCCTCGGGGGTAACGGCTACACCTTC.

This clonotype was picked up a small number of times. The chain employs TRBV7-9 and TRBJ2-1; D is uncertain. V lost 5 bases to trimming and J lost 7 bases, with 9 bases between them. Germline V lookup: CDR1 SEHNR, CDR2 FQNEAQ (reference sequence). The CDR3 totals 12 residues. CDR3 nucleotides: TGTGCCAGCAGCCCTTCAAATAATGAGCAGTTCTTC. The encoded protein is CASSPSNNEQFF. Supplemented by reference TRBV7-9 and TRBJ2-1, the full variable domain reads DTGVSQNPRHKITKRGQNVTFRCDPISEHNRLYWYRQTLGQGPEFLTYFQNEAQLEKSRLLSDRFSAERPKGSFSTLEIQRTEQGDSAMYLCASSPSNNEQFFGPGTRLTVL.

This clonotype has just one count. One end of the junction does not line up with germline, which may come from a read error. CDR3 DNA sequence: TGTGCCAGTAGTTTCCGTTCAAGCGGGGGGGCCTACAATGAGCAGTACTTC. This gives the protein CASSFRSSGGAYNEQYF. V and J are TRBV6-2 or TRBV6-3 and TRBJ2-1, with 10 bases lining up with TRBD2. With the DNA end fitting TRBJ2-7 better, the J assignment may be wrong. The CDR3 covers 17 residues. Per the germline V gene, CDR1 is MNHEY and CDR2 is SVGEGT.

CDR3 DNA sequence: TGCAGTGCTGGACAGGGGGCGCAAATCGGGGAGCTGTTTTTT. This sequence encodes CSAGQGAQIGELFF. V usage is TRBV20-1 and J usage is TRBJ2-2, with TRBD1 identical over 11 bases. The CDR3 totals 14 residues. CDR1 is DFQATT, CDR2 SNEGSKA, per germline (reference sequence). Unmatched junction bases numbered 6, after V lost 5 bases and J lost 7 bases.

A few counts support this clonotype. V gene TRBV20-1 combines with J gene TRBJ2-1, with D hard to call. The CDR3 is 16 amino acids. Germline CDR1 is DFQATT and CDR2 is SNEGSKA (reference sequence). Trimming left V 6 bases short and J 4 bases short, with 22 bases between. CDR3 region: CSATERAAIGYNEQFF. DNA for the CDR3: TGCAGTGCCACGGAACGGGCGGCCATTGGTTACAATGAGCAGTTCTTC.

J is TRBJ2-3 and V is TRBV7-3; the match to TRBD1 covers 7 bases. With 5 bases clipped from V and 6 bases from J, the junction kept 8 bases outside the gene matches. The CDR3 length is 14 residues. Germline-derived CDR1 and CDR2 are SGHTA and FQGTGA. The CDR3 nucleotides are TGTGCCAGCAGCCAGGGACAGAACACGGATACGCAGTATTTT. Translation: CASSQGQNTDTQYF.

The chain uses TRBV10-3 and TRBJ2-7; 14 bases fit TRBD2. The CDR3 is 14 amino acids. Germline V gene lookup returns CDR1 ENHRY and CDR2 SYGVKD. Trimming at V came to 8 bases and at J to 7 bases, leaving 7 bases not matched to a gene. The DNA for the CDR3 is TGTGCCATCCAGGAGACTAGCGGGAGGGGAGAGCAGTACTTC. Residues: CAIQETSGRGEQYF.